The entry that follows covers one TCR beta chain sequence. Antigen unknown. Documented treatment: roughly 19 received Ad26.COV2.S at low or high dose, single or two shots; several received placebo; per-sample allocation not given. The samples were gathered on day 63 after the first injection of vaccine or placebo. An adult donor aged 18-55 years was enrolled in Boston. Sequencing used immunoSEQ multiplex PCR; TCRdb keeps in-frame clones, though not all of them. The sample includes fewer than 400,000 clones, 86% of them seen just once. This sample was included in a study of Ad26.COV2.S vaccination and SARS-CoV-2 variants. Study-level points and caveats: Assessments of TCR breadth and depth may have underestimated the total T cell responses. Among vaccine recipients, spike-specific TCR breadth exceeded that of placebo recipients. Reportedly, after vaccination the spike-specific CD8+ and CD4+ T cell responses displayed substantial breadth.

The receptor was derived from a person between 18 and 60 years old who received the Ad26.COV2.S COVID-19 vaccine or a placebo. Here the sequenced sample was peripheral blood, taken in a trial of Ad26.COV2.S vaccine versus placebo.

The CDR3 spells CASSYSESVAFF. DNA of the CDR3: TGTGCCAGCAGTTACTCCGAGAGTGTGGCTTTCTTT. The chain couples TRBV6-6 to TRBJ1-1; D call uncertain. Germline loops: CDR1 MNHNY, CDR2 SVGAGI (reference sequence). The CDR3 runs 12 residues. The V end lost 0 bases, the J end lost 11 bases, and 10 bases lay between the germline ends.